A selection of T cell receptor beta chains follows, all from one sample in a study of blood T cell repertoires in COVID-19. This table comes from immunoSEQ multiplex PCR, and its TCRdb copy is limited to in-frame clones, with some not included. The sample includes over 200,000 clones, approximately 82% of them seen just once. Sequencing used peripheral blood. All receptors come from a man aged 80 or over with acute or convalescent COVID-19. Each CDR3 is given with its conserved first and last residue. A D gene is named only where the DNA matches it firmly. Expanded clones are given a class, and other clones once, few, many or no size at all.

j_call d_call clone_size v_call cdr3_nt cdr3_aa
TRBJ2-7 TRBD1 few TRBV6-5 TGTGCCAGCAGTAGACAGGGGGCCGCGAACGAGCAGTACTTC CASSRQGAANEQYF
TRBJ2-7 NA NA TRBV28 TGTGCCAGCAGTTTAGGGACTGTAACCTACGAGCAGTACTTC CASSLGTVTYEQYF
TRBJ2-7 TRBD1 NA TRBV28 TGTGCCAGCAGGGGACAGGGAATAGTCTACGAGCAGTACTTC CASRGQGIVYEQYF
TRBJ2-2 TRBD2 NA TRBV5-4 TGTGCCAGCAGCTCCGGGACTAGGAACACCGGGGAGCTGTTTTTT CASSSGTRNTGELFF
TRBJ1-5 NA NA TRBV24-1 TGTGCCACCAGTGACAGCGTTAAAGGCAATCAGCCCCAGCATTTT CATSDSVKGNQPQHF
TRBJ1-6 TRBD1 NA TRBV6-1 TGTGCCAGCAGTGCGAACCAGGACAGGTGGTCCTATAATTCACCCCTCCACTTT CASSANQDRWSYNSPLHF
TRBJ1-5 NA NA TRBV28 TGTGCCAGCAGTTTCCTGAGCAATCAGCCCCAGCATTTT CASSFLSNQPQHF
TRBJ2-3 TRBD1 NA TRBV19 TGTGCCAGTTCGACAGGGGGCTTTCCCACAGATACGCAGTATTTT CASSTGGFPTDTQYF
TRBJ2-5 TRBD2 NA TRBV6-5 TGTGCCAGCAGTACAGCGGGGGGGTCGGAGACCCAGTACTTC CASSTAGGSETQYF
TRBJ2-7 TRBD2 NA TRBV19 TGTGCCAGTAGCAAGCGGGGGGGAACCTACGAGCAGTACTTC CASSKRGGTYEQYF
TRBJ1-1 NA once TRBV6-5 TGTGCCAGCAGAAGACAGGAAAACACTGAAGCTTTCTTT CASRRQENTEAFF
TRBJ2-2 NA NA TRBV27 TGTGCCAGCGGGCCCACCGGGGGTGCGAACACCGGGGAGCTGTTTTTT CASGPTGGANTGELFF
TRBJ2-1 TRBD2 NA TRBV9 TGTGCCAGCAGCGCCGCACCTAGCGGGAGCCTTGGGTCCTACAATGAGCAGTTCTTC CASSAAPSGSLGSYNEQFF
TRBJ2-3 TRBD1 NA TRBV9 TGTGCCAGCAGCGTAGGGGGGACAGGGATTGATACGCAGTATTTT CASSVGGTGIDTQYF
TRBJ2-7 TRBD2 NA TRBV25-1 TGTGCCAGCACCCCCCCGGGACTAGCGGGACGCGAGCAGTACTTC CASTPPGLAGREQYF
TRBJ2-2 NA NA TRBV7-3 TGTGCCAGCAGCTTAACCGGGAACACCGGGGAGCTGTTTTTT CASSLTGNTGELFF
TRBJ1-5 NA NA TRBV2 TGTGCCAGCAATCCAGGGTATTATCAGCCCCAGCATTTT CASNPGYYQPQHF
TRBJ2-3 NA NA TRBV6-4 TGTGCCAGCAGTGACTCGTTACTTTCAGATACGCAGTATTTT CASSDSLLSDTQYF
TRBJ1-1 NA NA TRBV6-5 TGTGCCAGCAGCCAGACAGGGAACACTGAAGCTTTCTTT CASSQTGNTEAFF
TRBJ2-3 NA NA TRBV5-1 TGCGCCAGCAGCTCCGGGGATAGCACAGATACGCAGTATTTT CASSSGDSTDTQYF
TRBJ2-2 TRBD1 NA TRBV19 TGTGCCAGTAGAACAGGGGGCGGCGGCACCGGGGAGCTGTTTTTT CASRTGGGGTGELFF
TRBJ2-3 NA NA TRBV6-6 TGTGCCAGCAGCCGGTCCTTCACAGATACGCAGTATTTT CASSRSFTDTQYF
TRBJ1-6 NA NA TRBV20-1 TGCAGTGCTAGTGAGACACTTAATTCACCCCTCCACTTT CSASETLNSPLHF
TRBJ2-1 TRBD1 NA TRBV27 TGTGCCAGCAGGGGGGGGACAGGGGGAAGTGGTGAGCAGTTCTTC CASRGGTGGSGEQFF
TRBJ2-3 NA NA TRBV11-2 TGTGCCAGCAGCTTATTAGATGGGGCCAGCACAGATACGCAGTATTTT CASSLLDGASTDTQYF
TRBJ2-1 NA NA TRBV12-5 TGTGCTAGTGGATGGAGCTCCTACAATGAGCAGTTCTTC CASGWSSYNEQFF
TRBJ2-3 NA NA TRBV7-8 TGTGCCAGCAGCCCAGACAGGCTCGGTACGCAGTATTTT CASSPDRLGTQYF
TRBJ2-2 NA once TRBV4-1 TGCGCCAGCAGCCCCAGACTAGCCGGGGAGCTGTTTTTT CASSPRLAGELFF
TRBJ2-1 NA NA TRBV5-1 TGCGCCAGCAGCTTGACGGGGGGCACCTACAATGAGCAGTTCTTC CASSLTGGTYNEQFF
TRBJ2-3 NA NA TRBV3-1/TRBV3-2 TGTGCCAGCAGCCAAGTGGGAGGAGATACGCAGTATTTT CASSQVGGDTQYF
TRBJ1-3 NA NA TRBV13 TGTGCCAGCAGCCCCGGGGTTCGCTCTGGAAACACCATATATTTT CASSPGVRSGNTIYF
TRBJ1-5 NA few TRBV7-2 TGTGCCAGCAGCTTAGTGTCGGGGTTTGGTAGCAATCAGCCCCAGCATTTT CASSLVSGFGSNQPQHF
TRBJ1-1 NA NA TRBV3-1/TRBV3-2 TGTGCCAGCAGCCCGAGGGATTGGGCTGAAGCTTTCTTT CASSPRDWAEAFF
TRBJ2-1 NA NA TRBV2 TGTGCCAGCAGTTATTCTGGCAGGGATGATGAGCAGTTCTTC CASSYSGRDDEQFF
TRBJ2-1 TRBD2 NA TRBV19 TGTGCCAGTAGTATAGCGCTAGCGGGGGAGCAGTTCTTC CASSIALAGEQFF
TRBJ1-5 TRBD1 NA TRBV4-2 TGTGCCAGTGGGACAGGGGAAAGGAATCAGCCCCAGCATTTT CASGTGERNQPQHF
TRBJ2-5 TRBD1 NA TRBV25-1 TGTGCCAGCAGTGCAACAGACAGGGTCGGGGTCAGTCGAGAGACCCAGTACTTC CASSATDRVGVSRETQYF
TRBJ2-5 NA NA TRBV21-1 TGTGCCAGCAGCAACTGTTCTTACCAAGAGACCCAGTACTTC CASSNCSYQETQYF
TRBJ1-1 TRBD1 once TRBV3-1/TRBV3-2 TGTGCCAGCAGCCAAGAAAGGACAGGATTGGGTACTGAAGCTTTCTTT CASSQERTGLGTEAFF
TRBJ2-7 NA NA TRBV5-1 TGCGCCAGCAGCTGGAGGCGGGGAGACAGCGACGAGCAGTACTTC CASSWRRGDSDEQYF
TRBJ2-6 NA NA TRBV29-1 TGCAGCGTTGGGTTATTTAACAGCAACTCTGGGGCCAACGTCCTGACTTTC CSVGLFNSNSGANVLTF
TRBJ1-1 NA few TRBV18 TGTGCCAGTTCAACCGCGGTAAGAAGTAACACTGAAGCTTTCTTT CASSTAVRSNTEAFF